This TCR beta chain originates from a study of vaccination effects on CD4 cells after COVID-19. Whole-study results and caveats: Infection-derived and vaccine-derived clones contracted markedly late after vaccination.

Germline V lookup: CDR1 SGHNT, CDR2 YYREEE (reference sequence). CDR3 size: 16 residues. Trimming cost V 4 bases and J 5 bases, with 21 bases left between them. When around nine days of culture had elapsed, CD4+ T cells were isolated. Having tested negative for nucleocapsid antibodies, the vaccine recipients showed no prior SARS-CoV-2 infection. It was on days 3 and 7 that half the medium was replaced with IL-2 medium. Some clones are missing from TCRdb's copy, which holds only in-frame ones; the method was immunoSEQ multiplex PCR. Found here are around 41,000 clones, about 80% of them singletons; the top ten hold less than 3.5%. In the case of this clone: Its antigen is unidentified.

This clonotype was sampled from a human donor who received a COVID-19 vaccine. The chain has TRBV5-4 and TRBJ1-1; tentative D call: TRBD1 (5 bases). Source: CD4+ T cells from PBMCs cultured without peptide, taken before COVID-19 vaccination. In DNA form, the CDR3 reads TGTGCCAGCAGCCCAGTCCCGGGGCGGGGGGAAACTGAAGCTTTCTTT. This encodes CASSPVPGRGETEAFF.